This T cell receptor (beta chain) was obtained from a study of blood T cell repertoires in COVID-19. About the research overall: The cDNA or gDNA used as material had been derived from T cells, B-cell-depleted T cells, or PBMCs.

This CDR3 spans 13 amino acids. The ends were cut back, 5 bases at V and 5 bases at J, with 9 bases in the middle. Germline V CDR1 and CDR2: SEHNR, FQNEAQ (reference sequence). Participants had their cohort set by participant-reported clinical history. In Cohort 3, a recovered donor had either two negative PCRs, clearance, or symptom resolution. Authors' analysis steps: Researchers report that nucleated cell counts were estimated from reference gene primer amplification. Sequencing was performed with immunoSEQ multiplex PCR; in TCRdb, only in-frame clones are kept and a portion is missing. V, J and clone size reflect that table, while D and trimming were determined from the DNA. The sample lists a few hundred thousand clones, approximately 90% occurring once.

This rearrangement joins TRBV7-9 to TRBJ2-2; the D gene is possibly TRBD1 (5 bases). The sequence was obtained from a woman between 50 and 59 years old who had recovered from COVID-19. Sequencing was carried out using PBMCs or T cells enriched from blood (not recorded which). This CDR3 is CASSASGTGELFF. Written as DNA, the CDR3 is TGTGCCAGCAGCGCGTCAGGGACCGGGGAGCTGTTTTTT.